Following are 13 T cell receptor beta chains from one sample sequenced in a study of blood T cell repertoires in COVID-19. Assay: immunoSEQ multiplex PCR; the TCRdb copy retains only in-frame clones and omits some. The sample shows over 150,000 clones, roughly 84% of them seen only once. The material sequenced was peripheral blood. The receptors were gathered from a man in his late teens or twenties with active or convalescent COVID-19.

V is TRBV27 and J is TRBJ2-7; 12 bases line up with TRBD1. CDR3 length: 14 residues. CDR1 is MNHEY and CDR2 is SMNVEV in the germline V gene (reference sequence). V trimming: 5 bases; J trimming: 6 bases; junction bases outside the gene matches: 5. The CDR3 DNA is TGTGCCAGCAGTGTCCGGGACAGGGGGCGCGAGCAGTACTTC. Protein product: CASSVRDRGREQYF.

The genes are TRBV19 and TRBJ1-2; TRBD1 is a possible D gene (5 bases). Per the germline V gene, CDR1 is LNHDA and CDR2 is SQIVND (reference sequence). The CDR3 extends over 15 amino acids. V was clipped by 7 bases and J by 2 bases, with 17 bases between them. The CDR3 sequence: CASKAGITKNYGYTF. CDR3 DNA sequence: TGTGCCAGTAAGGCAGGGATAACAAAGAACTATGGCTACACCTTC.

This chain links TRBV6-5 with TRBJ2-3; 9 positions agree with TRBD1. Germline loops: CDR1 MNHEY, CDR2 SVGAGI. The CDR3 spans 14 residues. V lost 8 bases, J lost 0 bases, and 3 bases stayed unmatched. The chain's CDR3 is CASEQGASTDTQYF. DNA for the CDR3: TGTGCCAGCGAACAGGGGGCTAGCACAGATACGCAGTATTTT.

CDR3 coding DNA: TGTGCCAGCAGCCTTTTTAGGGGTCCAGGGAAAAAACTGTTTTTT. Translated, it gives CASSLFRGPGKKLFF. J is TRBJ1-4 and V is TRBV7-2, with D possibly TRBD1 on 5 matching bases. This CDR3 spans 15 amino acids. Germline CDR1 SGHTA, CDR2 FQGNSA. The germline V and J ends were trimmed by 5 bases and 9 bases, with 19 bases remaining between them.

The rearrangement joins TRBV11-2 to TRBJ1-1; 9 bases are a match to TRBD1. The V gene's germline CDR1 is SGHAT and CDR2 FQNNGV. CDR3 length equals 18 residues. The J segment lost 1 base and the V segment lost 5 bases, leaving 14 bases of the junction unmatched. CDR3 in DNA: TGTGCCAGCAGCCCAAGCGGGACAGGGAGGTTACAGAACACTGAAGCTTTCTTT. This gives the protein CASSPSGTGRLQNTEAFF.

The rearrangement joins TRBV6-6 to TRBJ1-5; 8 bases are shared with TRBD1. Germline trimming cut 8 bases from V and 6 bases from J; bases unmatched to any gene: 9. Germline V CDR1 and CDR2: MNHNY, SVGAGI (reference sequence). This CDR3 region has 14 residues. The CDR3 is CASGSTGAGQPQHF. In DNA form, the CDR3 reads TGTGCCAGCGGATCGACAGGGGCGGGTCAGCCCCAGCATTTT.

V is TRBV15 and J is TRBJ2-4, with unresolved D. This CDR3 comprises 12 residues. Trimming shortened V by 0 bases and J by 8 bases, and 5 bases separated the two germline ends. The germline gives CDR1 LNHNV, CDR2 YYDKDF (reference sequence). In DNA form, the CDR3 reads TGTGCCACCAGCAGAGATCGGGACATTCAGTACTTC. Amino acids: CATSRDRDIQYF.

This chain joins TRBV6-5 and TRBJ2-3; D perhaps matches TRBD1 (6 bases). Germline CDR1 reads MNHEY; CDR2 reads SVGAGI. The CDR3 is made up of 15 amino acids. Trimming shortened V by 6 bases and J by 6 bases, and 19 bases separated the two germline ends. The CDR3 DNA follows: TGTGCCAGCAGCCAGGGGACCCTCGAGTCCGATACGCAGTATTTT. Its protein is CASSQGTLESDTQYF.

The gene calls are TRBV6-5 and TRBJ2-1; TRBD2 aligns across 8 bases. The length of the CDR3 is 15 residues. The trim removed 5 bases at V and 8 bases at J, leaving 11 bases unmatched. Per the germline V gene, CDR1 is MNHEY and CDR2 is SVGAGI. This CDR3 is CASSTGTSAGDEQFF. The CDR3 bases are TGTGCCAGCAGTACCGGGACTAGTGCGGGGGATGAGCAGTTCTTC.

The V call is TRBV3-1 (or the pseudogene TRBV3-2), the J call TRBJ1-5; D is uncertain. Germline V CDR1 and CDR2: LGHDT, YNNKEL (reference sequence). CDR3 length equals 14 residues. V lost 5 bases to trimming and J lost 0 bases, with 8 bases between them. DNA of the CDR3: TGTGCCAGCAGCTCCTCAGATAGCAATCAGCCCCAGCATTTT. Translation gives CASSSSDSNQPQHF.

This sequence joins TRBV30 and TRBJ2-7; the D gene is possibly TRBD2 (8 bases). This CDR3 region has 12 residues. Germline V gene sequence: CDR1 GTSNPN, CDR2 SVGIG (reference sequence). V gave up 5 bases and J gave up 7 bases, with 15 bases separating them. The CDR3: CAWGDSGGEQYF. In DNA form, the CDR3 reads TGTGCCTGGGGGGACAGCGGGGGAGAGCAGTACTTC.

The sample holds a few counts of this clone. The J gene is TRBJ1-2, the V gene TRBV5-4, with D perhaps TRBD1 (5 bases). This CDR3 comprises 12 residues. Germline V gene lookup returns CDR1 SGHNT and CDR2 YYREEE (reference sequence). V was shortened by 0 bases and J by 9 bases, with 9 bases between the two germline ends. The CDR3 reads CASSLAAGRYTF. The CDR3 DNA follows: TGTGCCAGCAGCTTGGCCGCGGGGCGCTACACCTTC.

The genes are TRBV7-2 and TRBJ2-3; a weak D match, TRBD2 (6 bases). The V and J ends lost 5 bases and 5 bases respectively, with 17 bases between them. This CDR3 contains 15 residues. CDR1 and CDR2 from the germline V gene are SGHTA and FQGNSA. CDR3 DNA sequence: TGTGCCAGCAGCCCAGGCTTGGGACTCCAAGATACGCAGTATTTT. This sequence encodes CASSPGLGLQDTQYF. Variable domain in full (rest from reference TRBV7-2 and TRBJ2-3): GAGVSQSPSNKVTEKGKDVELRCDPISGHTALYWYRQSLGQGLEFLIYFQGNSAPDKSGLPSDRFSAERTGGSVSTLTIQRTQQEDSAVYLCASSPGLGLQDTQYFGPGTRLTVL.